This TCR beta chain was sequenced for a study of T cell changes during pregnancy in multiple sclerosis. Germline V gives CDR1 SGHTA, CDR2 FQGNSA. Trimming cost V 7 bases and J 8 bases, with 17 bases left between them. The CDR3 covers 13 residues. Libraries were prepared by immunoSEQ multiplex PCR; TCRdb keeps only in-frame clonotypes and omits some of them. The table lists 100,000 or so clones, over 85% of them singletons, with more than 0.95% in the top ten. The chain recombines TRBV7-2 with TRBJ1-2, with D possibly being TRBD1 (5 bases). Sequenced here: peripheral blood, sampled in the second trimester of pregnancy. This TCR came from a female donor with multiple sclerosis, enrolled in a pregnancy study. The CDR3 loop reads CASTYWGEGGYTF. DNA for the CDR3: TGTGCCAGCACCTATTGGGGGGAGGGCGGCTACACCTTC.